A single sample is the source of the 27 T cell receptor beta chains below, sequenced in a study of blood T cell repertoires in COVID-19. The assay was immunoSEQ multiplex PCR, and TCRdb's table has in-frame clones only and misses some. The data show 350,000 or so clones, 88% seen once. Sequencing was done on a sample of peripheral blood. These receptors came from a young woman with COVID-19, enrolled during active disease.

This clone was seen a single time. The junction and the germline gene differ at one end; a read error may be behind it. The chain carries TRBV7-7 and TRBJ2-3, with D perhaps TRBD1 (5 bases). CDR3 length equals 14 residues. Per the germline V gene, CDR1 is SSHAT and CDR2 is FNYEAQ (reference sequence). CDR3 region: CASSLGQGPDTQYF. The CDR3 coding sequence is TGTGCTAGCAGCCTAGGGCAGGGTCCAGATACGCAGTATTTT.

The gene calls are TRBV7-3 and TRBJ2-2; 12 bases map to TRBD2. Trimming cost V 4 bases and J 4 bases; bases outside gene matches: 4. Per the germline V gene, CDR1 is SGHTA and CDR2 is FQGTGA. The CDR3 has 16 amino acids. The CDR3 coding sequence is TGTGCCAGCAGCTCACTAGCGGGGGGTGTCACCGGGGAGCTGTTTTTT. Amino acid sequence: CASSSLAGGVTGELFF.

The chain has TRBV27 and TRBJ2-1; perhaps TRBD1 as D (7 bases). V lost 8 bases and J lost 5, with 10 bases in between. The germline V gene has CDR1 MNHEY and CDR2 SMNVEV (reference sequence). CDR3 size: 12 residues. In nucleotides, the CDR3 is TGTGCCAGCCAGGGGGGAAACAATGAGCAGTTCTTC. It codes for CASQGGNNEQFF.

The chain couples TRBV5-1 to TRBJ2-7, with TRBD2 as a possible D gene (5 bases). Germline lookup yields CDR1 SGHRS and CDR2 YFSETQ. The CDR3 runs to 14 residues. Trimming removed 0 bases at V and 0 bases at J, with 7 bases between. The CDR3 region has the DNA TGCGCCAGCAGCTTGGCGGGGAACTCCTACGAGCAGTACTTC. Protein sequence: CASSLAGNSYEQYF.

V and J are TRBV4-3 and TRBJ2-7; TRBD2 might be the D (5 bases). Per the germline V gene, CDR1 is LGHNA and CDR2 is YSLEER. The CDR3 totals 16 residues. The ends were cut back, 0 bases at V and 0 bases at J, with 12 bases in the middle. The CDR3 sequence is CASSQDMRVLSYEQYF. As DNA, the CDR3 is TGCGCCAGCAGCCAAGATATGCGGGTACTCTCCTACGAGCAGTACTTC.

This chain joins TRBV4-3 and TRBJ2-1; TRBD2 matches at 8 bases. This CDR3 comprises 17 residues. Trimming at V came to 0 bases and at J to 6 bases, leaving 10 bases not matched to a gene. CDR1 and CDR2 (germline): LGHNA, YSLEER. DNA for the CDR3: TGCGCCAGCAGCCAAGATCTCAGGCGGGGGGTTTTCAATGAGCAGTTCTTC. Its translation: CASSQDLRRGVFNEQFF.

The chain carries TRBV28 and TRBJ2-2; unclear D gene. The CDR3 spans 13 residues. Germline CDR1 and CDR2: MDHEN and SYDVKM. Between the trimmed V and J ends, which lost 2 bases and 3 bases, there was a span of 4 bases. CDR3 region: CASSLPDTGELFF. CDR3 nucleotide sequence: TGTGCCAGCAGTTTACCGGACACCGGGGAGCTGTTTTTT.

This chain links TRBV6-5 with TRBJ2-2; no clear D. This CDR3 is 13 amino acids long. Deletions cut 8 bases from V and 2 bases from J, with 9 bases between. Germline V gives CDR1 MNHEY, CDR2 SVGAGI. This CDR3 is CASPPGNTGELFF. The CDR3, as DNA: TGTGCCAGCCCCCCAGGAAACACCGGGGAGCTGTTTTTT.

In nucleotides, the CDR3 is TGTGCCAGCGGACCCACAGGGGGCAATGAGCAGTTCTTC. Translating it yields CASGPTGGNEQFF. The gene calls are TRBV11-1 and TRBJ2-1, with 8 bases fitting TRBD1. The CDR3 runs 13 residues. Unmatched junction bases numbered 6, after V lost 8 bases and J lost 6 bases. CDR1 and CDR2 from the germline V gene are SGHAT and FQDESV (reference sequence). Variable domain in full (rest from reference TRBV11-1 and TRBJ2-1): EAEVAQSPRYKITEKSQAVAFWCDPISGHATLYWYRQILGQGPELLVQFQDESVVDDSQLPKDRFSAERLKGVDSTLKIQPAELGDSAMYLCASGPTGGNEQFFGPGTRLTVL.

The chain joins TRBV2 to TRBJ2-7, with TRBD1 as a possible D gene (5 bases). The V gene's germline CDR1 is SNHLY and CDR2 FYNNEI. This CDR3 is 14 amino acids long. V was clipped by 6 bases and J by 1 base, with 13 bases between them. The CDR3 DNA reads TGTGCCAGCAGCCGCGTTTGGACATCCTACGAGCAGTACGTC. It specifies CASSRVWTSYEQYV.

CDR3: CASSETDPSNGYTF. The CDR3 region has the DNA TGTGCCAGCAGTGAGACAGACCCCTCAAATGGCTACACCTTC. This chain links TRBV9 with TRBJ1-2; tentative D call: TRBD1 (5 bases). Germline V gene data show CDR1 as SGDLS and CDR2 as YYNGEE. Trimming shortened V by 5 bases and J by 6 bases, and 17 bases separated the two germline ends. There are 14 residues in the CDR3.

Only a few counts were recorded for this clone. This specimen includes other DNA sequences encoding the same CDR3. This chain uses TRBV19 with TRBJ2-3, with 7 bases fitting TRBD1. The CDR3 consists of 14 residues. With 1 base clipped from V and 4 bases from J, the junction kept 2 bases outside the gene matches. Looked up from germline, CDR1 is LNHDA and CDR2 is SQIVND (reference sequence). CDR3 bases: TGTGCCAGTAGTATAGGACAGGGCGCAGATACGCAGTATTTT. Translating gives CASSIGQGADTQYF. Full variable domain (outside the CDR3, taken from reference TRBV19 and TRBJ2-3): DGGITQSPKYLFRKEGQNVTLSCEQNLNHDAMYWYRQDPGQGLRLIYYSQIVNDFQKGDIAEGYSVSREKKESFPLTVTSAQKNPTAFYLCASSIGQGADTQYFGPGTRLTVL.

The genes are TRBV29-1 and TRBJ1-1, with D possibly TRBD1 on 6 matching bases. The CDR3 sequence is 14 residues long. Trimming removed 4 bases from V and 6 bases from J, with 18 bases in between. Germline CDR1 is SQVTM and CDR2 is ANQGSEA. The CDR3 DNA is TGCAGCGTTGTGTACGGTCAGGGGATCCCTGAAGCTTTCTTT. The encoded protein is CSVVYGQGIPEAFF.

The chain has TRBV5-1 and TRBJ2-1; 13 bases fit TRBD2. Germline CDR1 is SGHRS and CDR2 is YFSETQ. The CDR3 spans 20 residues. V dropped 4 bases and J dropped 8; count of bases not matched to a gene: 21. CDR3 DNA: TGCGCCAGCAGCAGATTACTAGCGGGGGGGCCAGTGGATATGGTGGATGAGCAGTTCTTC. It specifies CASSRLLAGGPVDMVDEQFF. The full variable domain, completed using reference TRBV5-1 and TRBJ2-1, is KAGVTQTPRYLIKTRGQQVTLSCSPISGHRSVSWYQQTPGQGLQFLFEYFSETQRNKGNFPGRFSGRQFSNSRSEMNVSTLELGDSALYLCASSRLLAGGPVDMVDEQFFGPGTRLTVL.

The rearrangement uses TRBV6-1 and TRBJ1-4, with TRBD1 identical over 7 bases. The CDR3 extends over 17 amino acids. Trimming at V came to 4 bases and at J to 4 bases, leaving 12 bases not matched to a gene. CDR1 is MNHNS and CDR2 is SASEGT in the germline V gene. CDR3: CASSGDRARRYNEKLFF. The CDR3 DNA sequence: TGTGCCAGCAGTGGCGACAGGGCCCGAAGATATAATGAAAAACTGTTTTTT.

The chain recombines TRBV10-3 with TRBJ1-5, with D possibly TRBD1 on 5 matching bases. Germline assignment: CDR1 ENHRY and CDR2 SYGVKD. The CDR3 has 15 residues. V gave up 6 bases and J gave up 4 bases, with 16 bases separating them. The CDR3 region has the DNA TGTGCCATCAGGGAGGGGTTAGCCCCTAATCAGCCCCAGCATTTT. It codes for CAIREGLAPNQPQHF.

This clone was counted once. This chain joins TRBV6-5 and TRBJ2-1; TRBD1 matches at 8 bases. Looked up from germline, CDR1 is MNHEY and CDR2 is SVGAGI. Trimming at V came to 5 bases and at J to 6 bases, leaving 6 bases not matched to a gene. CDR3 length: 14 residues. Here the CDR3 reads CASSRRTGSNEQFF. The CDR3 bases are TGTGCCAGCAGTCGCCGGACAGGGTCCAATGAGCAGTTCTTC.

The V and J genes are TRBV4-2 and TRBJ1-2, with D possibly TRBD1 on 5 matching bases. The CDR3 contains 17 residues. Germline CDR1 LGHNA, CDR2 YNFKEQ. Trimming took 0 bases from V and 0 from J, leaving 14 bases between them. The CDR3 DNA sequence: TGTGCCAGCAGCCAAGATGGATGGGGGGAAACTAACTATGGCTACACCTTC. Translating it yields CASSQDGWGETNYGYTF.

In this sample, this clone turned up once. The chain carries TRBV30 and TRBJ2-2; 7 bases fit TRBD2. Germline V gene data show CDR1 as GTSNPN and CDR2 as SVGIG (reference sequence). The trim removed 0 bases at V and 3 bases at J, leaving 4 bases unmatched. CDR3 length: 15 amino acids. This CDR3 is CAWSVLGLYTGELFF. The DNA of the CDR3 is TGTGCCTGGAGTGTCTTGGGACTATACACCGGGGAGCTGTTTTTT.

The rearrangement links TRBV2 to TRBJ2-3; 11 positions agree with TRBD2. The germline gives CDR1 SNHLY, CDR2 FYNNEI. The CDR3 sequence is 17 residues long. The junction had 8 bases not matched to a gene; V was cut back by 6 bases and J by 0 bases. CDR3 nucleotides: TGTGCCAGCAGACGGGGACTAGCGGTTTCTAGCACAGATACGCAGTATTTT. Encoded protein: CASRRGLAVSSTDTQYF.

This clone was recorded only once. This chain joins TRBV19 and TRBJ1-2, with a possible D match to TRBD1 (5 bases). This CDR3 has 13 residues. Germline loops: CDR1 LNHDA, CDR2 SQIVND (reference sequence). Trimming took 4 bases from V and 3 from J, leaving 9 bases between them. Here the CDR3 DNA reads TGTGCCAGTAGTAAGGACACCGACTATGGCTACACCTTC. Its translation is CASSKDTDYGYTF.

The chain joins TRBV11-3 to TRBJ1-4, with D hard to call. The CDR3 length is 13 residues. The germline V gene has CDR1 SGHNT and CDR2 YENEEA. Trimming took 6 bases from V and 8 from J, leaving 13 bases between them. This CDR3 is CASRSSGVEKLFF. CDR3 nucleotide sequence: TGTGCCAGCAGATCCTCCGGGGTAGAAAAACTGTTTTTT.

The CDR3 nucleotides are TGTGCCAGCAGCCCAGGACAGGGTGGCTACACCTTC. Its translation: CASSPGQGGYTF. The rearrangement uses TRBV7-2 and TRBJ1-2; 8 positions agree with TRBD1. This CDR3 has 12 amino acids. Trimming took 5 bases from V and 7 from J; bases not matched to a gene: 3. Per the germline V gene, CDR1 is SGHTA and CDR2 is FQGNSA.

The rearrangement links TRBV4-3 to TRBJ2-2, with D tentatively TRBD1 (6 bases). Trimming cost V 3 bases and J 3 bases, with 20 bases left between them. CDR3 size: 18 residues. Germline V gives CDR1 LGHNA, CDR2 YSLEER. In DNA, the CDR3 is TGCGCCAGCAGCCACAACCCCCCCCTGCGACAGGACACCGGGGAGCTGTTTTTT. Its protein product is CASSHNPPLRQDTGELFF.

The rearrangement links TRBV4-3 to TRBJ1-2; D is unclear. CDR1 and CDR2 (germline): LGHNA, YSLEER. The CDR3 contains 15 residues. Trimming took off 1 base at V and 3 bases at J, with 12 bases between the two ends. Written as DNA, the CDR3 is TGCGCCAGCAGCCAAGGGCACCCCGCCTACTATGGCTACACCTTC. Translated: CASSQGHPAYYGYTF.

The V call is TRBV7-9, the J call TRBJ1-1; a weak D match, TRBD1 (6 bases). V lost 6 bases to trimming and J lost 9 bases, with 17 bases between them. CDR3 size: 13 residues. The germline V gene encodes CDR1 SEHNR and CDR2 FQNEAQ (reference sequence). CDR3 amino acids: CASSSLKQGKAFF. CDR3 DNA sequence: TGTGCCAGCAGTTCCCTGAAACAGGGTAAAGCTTTCTTT. The full variable domain, in which reference TRBV7-9 and TRBJ1-1 provide the parts outside the CDR3, is DTGVSQNPRHKITKRGQNVTFRCDPISEHNRLYWYRQTLGQGPEFLTYFQNEAQLEKSRLLSDRFSAERPKGSFSTLEIQRTEQGDSAMYLCASSSLKQGKAFFGQGTRLTVV.

The chain uses TRBV28 and TRBJ1-1; D is unresolved. CDR1 and CDR2 from the germline V gene are MDHEN and SYDVKM. CDR3 length equals 13 residues. V was pared by 6 bases and J by 1 base, with 9 bases between. The CDR3 DNA sequence: TGTGCCAGCAGACCAACAAGGAACACTGAAGCTTTCTTT. This gives the protein CASRPTRNTEAFF.